The clone carrying this TCR beta chain was seen many times. The library protocol tagged each TCR cDNA with a unique molecular identifier. TCRdb re-called the 5' RACE reads through MiXCR, storing one row per CDR3 protein. The profile covers tens of thousands of distinct CDR3 sequences, with 6% to 9% appearing a single time and approximately 2.6% taken by the ten largest. The sample belongs to a study of spatial heterogeneity in lung cancer. From germline, CDR1 is PRHDT and CDR2 FYEKMQ (reference sequence). Trimming took 5 bases from V and 5 from J, leaving 10 bases between them. The CDR3 length is 12 residues. Sample time point: sample taken at primary tumor resection. Unsorted tumor, nontumor lung tissue or cryopreserved PBMC supplied the whole RNA.

The source is a female donor with early-stage non-small cell lung cancer. This chain uses TRBV13 with TRBJ2-7; perhaps TRBD1 as D (6 bases). Sequencing was performed on PBMCs, taken at surgery. The CDR3 region has the DNA TGTGCCAGCAGCACATACAGGGACGAGCAGTACTTC. Its protein product is CASSTYRDEQYF.